This T cell receptor (beta chain) originates from a study of early T cells in non-severe SARS-CoV-2 infection. Study as a whole: With bulk RNA from unsorted whole blood as input, sequencing yielded unpaired chains. Whole-study findings and limits: Reliance on VDJdb matching favored anti-spike CD8 responses; private and CD4 specificities were missed.

This clonotype has just a few counts. Its antigen remains unidentified. CDR3 length: 14 residues. Trimming took off 5 bases at V and 2 bases at J, with 10 bases between the two ends. Germline V gene lookup returns CDR1 SEHNR and CDR2 FQNEAQ (reference sequence). cDNA molecules, individually, were tagged with unique molecular identifiers. TCRdb used MiXCR to reprocess the 5' RACE reads, holding one entry per CDR3 protein. The data contain 70,000 to 80,000 distinct CDR3 sequences, about an eighth of them singletons. The chain combines TRBV7-9 with TRBJ2-4, with a tentative D call TRBD1 (5 bases). The TCR sequence derives from an adult who was a healthcare worker with PCR-confirmed SARS-CoV-2 infection or an uninfected control (not recorded which). The specimen comprised whole blood, sampled at baseline. CDR3 nucleotide sequence: TGTGCCAGCAGCCCCGACAGAACCAAAAACATTCAGTACTTC. Translating gives CASSPDRTKNIQYF.